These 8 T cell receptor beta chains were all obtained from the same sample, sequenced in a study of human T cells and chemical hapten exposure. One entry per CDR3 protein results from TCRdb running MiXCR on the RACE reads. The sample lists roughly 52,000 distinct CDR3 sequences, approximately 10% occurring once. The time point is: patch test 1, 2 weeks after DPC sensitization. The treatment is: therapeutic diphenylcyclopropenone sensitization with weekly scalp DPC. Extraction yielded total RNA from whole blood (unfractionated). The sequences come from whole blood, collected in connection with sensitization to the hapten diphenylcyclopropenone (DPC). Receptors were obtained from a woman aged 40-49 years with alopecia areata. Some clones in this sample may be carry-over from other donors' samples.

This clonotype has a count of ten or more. CDR3 region: CASSSTGVDTQYF. The DNA of the CDR3 is TGTGCCAGCAGCTCCACAGGGGTAGATACGCAGTATTTT. J is TRBJ2-3 and V is TRBV7-9; 7 positions match TRBD1. The CDR3 is 13 residues long. V trimming: 4 bases; J trimming: 5 bases; junction bases outside the gene matches: 3. Germline lookup yields CDR1 SEHNR and CDR2 FQNEAQ (reference sequence).

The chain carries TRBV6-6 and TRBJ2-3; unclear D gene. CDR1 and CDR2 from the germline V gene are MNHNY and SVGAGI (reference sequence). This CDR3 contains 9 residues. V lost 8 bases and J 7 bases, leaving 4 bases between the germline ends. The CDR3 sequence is CASGNTQYF. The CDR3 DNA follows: TGTGCCAGCGGAAATACGCAGTATTTT.

The CDR3, as DNA: TGTGCCAGCAGTTTGGGACAGGGTGATAATTCACCCCTCCACTTT. Its translation: CASSLGQGDNSPLHF. This chain links TRBV28 with TRBJ1-6, with 9 bases identical to TRBD1. Unmatched junction bases numbered 2, after V lost 3 bases and J lost 5 bases. Germline V gene data show CDR1 as MDHEN and CDR2 as SYDVKM. The CDR3 runs 15 residues.

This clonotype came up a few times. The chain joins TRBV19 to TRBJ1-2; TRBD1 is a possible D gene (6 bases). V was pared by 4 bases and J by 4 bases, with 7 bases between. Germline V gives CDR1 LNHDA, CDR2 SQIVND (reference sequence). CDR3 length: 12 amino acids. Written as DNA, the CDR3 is TGTGCCAGTAGTAACAGGGTCTATGGCTACACCTTC. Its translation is CASSNRVYGYTF.

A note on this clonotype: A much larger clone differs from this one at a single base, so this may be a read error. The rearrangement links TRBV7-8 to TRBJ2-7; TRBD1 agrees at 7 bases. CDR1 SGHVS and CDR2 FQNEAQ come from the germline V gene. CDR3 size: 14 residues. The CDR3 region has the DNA TGTGACAGCAGCCCCCAAGGGACAGTCCGTAAGCAGTACTTC. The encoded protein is CDSSPQGTVRKQYF. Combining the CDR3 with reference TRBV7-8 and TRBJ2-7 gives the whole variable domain GAGVSQSPRYKVAKRGQDVALRCDPISGHVSLFWYQQALGQGPEFLTYFQNEAQLDKSGLPSDRFFAERPEGSVSTLKIQRTQQEDSAVYLCDSSPQGTVRKQYFGPGTRLTVT.

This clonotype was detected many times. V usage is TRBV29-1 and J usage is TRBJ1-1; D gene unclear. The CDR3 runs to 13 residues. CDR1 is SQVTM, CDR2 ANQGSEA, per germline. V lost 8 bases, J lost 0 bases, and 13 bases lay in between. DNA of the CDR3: TGCAGCCTTCAAGCAGAAATGAACACTGAAGCTTTCTTT. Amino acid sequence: CSLQAEMNTEAFF.

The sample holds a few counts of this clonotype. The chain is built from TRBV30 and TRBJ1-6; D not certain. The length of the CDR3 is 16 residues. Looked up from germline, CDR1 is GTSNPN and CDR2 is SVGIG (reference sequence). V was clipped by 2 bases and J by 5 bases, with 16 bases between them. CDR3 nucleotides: TGTGCCTGGAGTCCCCGTCGTACCCCTCATAATTCACCCCTCCACTTT. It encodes CAWSPRRTPHNSPLHF.

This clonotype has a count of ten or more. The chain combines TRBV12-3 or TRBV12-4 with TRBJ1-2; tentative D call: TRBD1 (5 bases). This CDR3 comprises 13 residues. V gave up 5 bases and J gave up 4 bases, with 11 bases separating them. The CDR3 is CASSQGPGYGYTF. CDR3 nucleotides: TGTGCCAGCAGTCAGGGACCGGGCTATGGCTACACCTTC.